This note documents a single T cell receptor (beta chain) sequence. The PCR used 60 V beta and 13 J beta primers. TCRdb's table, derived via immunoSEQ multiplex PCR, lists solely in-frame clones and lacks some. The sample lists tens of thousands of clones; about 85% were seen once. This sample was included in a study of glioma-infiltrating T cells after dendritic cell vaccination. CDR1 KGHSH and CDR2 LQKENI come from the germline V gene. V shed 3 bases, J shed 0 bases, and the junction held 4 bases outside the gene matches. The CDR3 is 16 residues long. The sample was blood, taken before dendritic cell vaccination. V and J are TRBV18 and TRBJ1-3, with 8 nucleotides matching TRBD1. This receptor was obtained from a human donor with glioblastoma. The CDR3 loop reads CASSPLGQVSGNTIYF. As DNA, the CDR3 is TGTGCCAGCTCACCCTTGGGACAGGTCTCTGGAAACACCATATATTTT.